The present entry profiles one T cell receptor beta chain with its context. The target antigen is unknown. The data derive from a study of T cell repertoires in cytomegalovirus infection. TCRdb re-called the reads with MiXCR, one entry per CDR3 protein. The table lists around 570,000 distinct CDR3 sequences, under 45% of them singletons. Germline V gene lookup returns CDR1 SEHNR and CDR2 FQNEAQ (reference sequence). The V end lost 4 bases, the J end lost 1 base, and 11 bases lay between the germline ends. The CDR3 is made up of 15 amino acids. This clonotype originated in a human donor in good health (CMV status not recorded). Some clones in this sample may be carry-over from other donors' samples. The chain links TRBV7-9 to TRBJ1-3, with a possible D match to TRBD1 (5 bases). Sequenced material: cultured PBMCs, taken from culture after CMV antigen stimulation. This CDR3 is CASSWGELSGNTIYF. For the CDR3, the DNA is TGTGCCAGCAGCTGGGGGGAATTGTCTGGAAACACCATATATTTT.